This T cell receptor (beta chain) is drawn from a study of control samples from healthy donors and cancer patients. Per germline, CDR1 ENHRY and CDR2 SYGVKD. The CDR3 is 15 amino acids. The V end was cut by 4 bases, the J end by 2 bases, with 11 bases between. Measured with immunoSEQ multiplex PCR; TCRdb has only the in-frame clones, and not every one. The sample records about 160,000 clones, roughly 95% being singletons. Sequenced material: blood. The receptor was isolated from a young woman in good health. The rearrangement joins TRBV10-3 to TRBJ2-2; no definite D call. The CDR3 nucleotides read TGTGCCATCAGTGTGGGCCGAACAAACACCGGGGAGCTGTTTTTT. Protein: CAISVGRTNTGELFF.